The next 24 T cell receptor beta chains were all read from a single sample in a study of tumor and adjacent non-tumor tissue in lung cancer. No cell sorting was done before RNA was extracted from the tissue. TCRbeta libraries were built with three rounds of nested PCR, modified from ARM-PCR. One entry per CDR3 protein, called by TCRdb with MiXCR from the multiplex PCR reads. The profile shows about 80,000 distinct CDR3 sequences, 80% of them singletons. The sequencing input was lung tumor tissue. The receptors shown here come from a woman in her forties or fifties with non-small cell lung cancer.

Regarding this clonotype: One end of the junction does not line up with germline, which may come from a read error. V is TRBV4-2 and J is TRBJ2-2, with TRBD2 matching over 7 bases. The CDR3 has 14 residues. Germline V gives CDR1 LGHNA, CDR2 YNFKEQ. In DNA, the CDR3 is TGTGCCAGCAGCCAAGAGCGGGGGACCGGGGAGCTATTTTTT. It yields the protein CASSQERGTGELFF.

The rearrangement links TRBV29-1 to TRBJ2-3; the match to TRBD1 covers 12 bases. The V segment lost 1 base and the J segment 8 bases; nucleotides outside the gene matches: 7. The CDR3 is made up of 15 amino acids. Per the germline V gene, CDR1 is SQVTM and CDR2 is ANQGSEA. The CDR3 reads CSVEGGQGASVTQYF. CDR3 DNA: TGCAGCGTTGAAGGGGGACAGGGGGCGTCAGTTACGCAGTATTTT.

Comments on this clonotype: Compared with germline, one end of the junction differs, possibly owing to a read error. The V gene is TRBV4-2, the J gene TRBJ1-5; TRBD1 matches 9 bases. Looked up from germline, CDR1 is LGHNA and CDR2 is YNFKEQ. The CDR3 is 15 residues long. CDR3 in amino acids: CTSSRYTGGGQPQHF. The DNA for the CDR3 is TGTACCAGCAGCCGATATACAGGGGGCGGTCAGCCCCAGCATTTT.

Turning to this clonotype: Lacking the conserved final phenylalanine or tryptophan, this CDR3 likely reflects a read error. The chain is built from TRBV7-9 and TRBJ1-4, with a possible D match to TRBD1 (5 bases). Per the germline V gene, CDR1 is SEHNR and CDR2 is FQNEAQ (reference sequence). V was shortened by 2 bases and J by 3 bases, with 10 bases between the two germline ends. CDR3 length: 15 residues. The CDR3 DNA follows: TGTGCCAGCAGCTTAAGACTGGGACCTAATGAAAAACTGTTTTTG. This translates into CASSLRLGPNEKLFL.

V usage is TRBV6-2 or TRBV6-3 and J usage is TRBJ2-2, with 8 bases lining up with TRBD2. V shed 6 bases, J shed 4 bases, and the junction held 13 bases outside the gene matches. The CDR3 totals 17 residues. CDR1 and CDR2 from the germline V gene are MNHEY and SVGEGT. The CDR3 sequence is CASRYSGGNRGTGELFF. The CDR3 coding sequence is TGTGCCAGCAGATATTCGGGGGGGAATCGCGGCACCGGGGAGCTGTTTTTT.

Remarks on this clonotype: At one of its ends the junction is not consistent with the germline gene, which may arise from a read error. V gene TRBV6-6 combines with J gene TRBJ1-6; no clear D gene. Germline CDR1 MNHNY, CDR2 SVGAGI (reference sequence). The CDR3 runs to 19 residues. This chain's CDR3 is CTSSYSIQSSGRYNSPPHF. As DNA, the CDR3 is TGTACCAGCAGTTACTCGATCCAGTCCTCGGGCCGCTATAATTCACCCCCCCACTTT.

On this clonotype: At one of its ends the junction is not consistent with the germline gene, which may arise from a read error. V and J are TRBV29-1 and TRBJ2-2, with D perhaps matching TRBD1 or TRBD2 (5 bases each). Germline lookup yields CDR1 SQVTM and CDR2 ANQGSEA. This CDR3 has 14 residues. The CDR3 nucleotides read TGCAGCGTTTTAGGCCAGGTACGGACCGGGGACCTGTTTTTT. Translating it yields CSVLGQVRTGDLFF.

V is TRBV20-1 and J is TRBJ1-1; 8 bases are a match to TRBD1. Germline V gives CDR1 DFQATT, CDR2 SNEGSKA (reference sequence). V trimming: 8 bases; J trimming: 11 bases; junction bases outside the gene matches: 19. The CDR3 sequence is 14 residues long. This CDR3 is CSTSPGTGRRNAFF. The CDR3 DNA follows: TGCAGTACCTCGCCCGGGACAGGTCGTAGGAATGCTTTCTTT.

In its sample, this clonotype ranks as medium-sized. The chain has TRBV6-1 and TRBJ2-7; 7 bases line up with TRBD2. The CDR3 totals 12 residues. V shed 8 bases, J shed 3 bases, and the junction held 4 bases outside the gene matches. Germline CDR1 and CDR2: MNHNS and SASEGT. CDR3 DNA sequence: TGTGCCAGCTCCGGGGACTACTACGAGCAGTACTTC. Protein: CASSGDYYEQYF.

As for this clonotype: At one end, the junction sequence differs from germline, possibly due to a read error. The rearrangement uses TRBV28 and TRBJ2-1; D could derive from TRBD1 or TRBD2 (5 bases each). The V gene's germline CDR1 is MDHEN and CDR2 SYDVKM. The CDR3 is made up of 11 amino acids. For the CDR3, the DNA is TGTGTCAGCAGACGGGGCTATGAGCAGTTCTTC. Its protein product is CVSRRGYEQFF.

The J gene is TRBJ2-7, the V gene TRBV12-3 or TRBV12-4; no definite D call. The CDR3 has 11 amino acids. Trimming took off 5 bases at V and 3 bases at J, with 5 bases between the two ends. The CDR3 sequence is CASSLHYEQYF. The CDR3 DNA follows: TGTGCCAGCAGTCTGCACTACGAGCAGTACTTC.

The rearrangement uses TRBV6-2 or TRBV6-3 and TRBJ2-4; 7 positions agree with TRBD2. The J call could be wrong; TRBJ2-1 is a better fit for the DNA end. This CDR3 is built from 13 residues. The V gene's germline CDR1 is MNHEY and CDR2 SVGEGT. The DNA for the CDR3 is TGTGCCAGCAGGACGGGAGGTAAAAACATTCAGTTCTTC. Translated, it gives CASRTGGKNIQFF.

With respect to this clonotype: Sequence at one end of the junction differs from germline and may be a read error. CDR3 in amino acids: CSATKNANEQYF. CDR3 DNA sequence: TGTAGTGCTACCAAGAATGCGAACGAGCAGTACTTC. V is TRBV20-1 and J is TRBJ2-7; D remains ambiguous. Germline CDR1 and CDR2: DFQATT and SNEGSKA (reference sequence). The CDR3 is 12 amino acids.

This clonotype is a singleton in its sample. Here the CDR3 omits its conserved ending phenylalanine or tryptophan, so a read error is the likely source. J is TRBJ1-1 and V is TRBV6-2 or TRBV6-3; D ambiguous. Germline V gene lookup returns CDR1 MNHEY and CDR2 SVGEGT. Trimming pared 10 bases from V and 1 base from J, leaving 10 bases between. The CDR3 extends over 12 amino acids. CDR3 sequence: CAIGEGNTEAFC. CDR3 nucleotide sequence: TGTGCCATCGGGGAAGGGAACACTGAAGCTTTCTGT.

In its sample, this clonotype is medium-sized. This sequence joins TRBV20-1 and TRBJ1-5; tentatively, D is TRBD1 (5 bases). With 3 bases removed from V and 7 bases from J, the gap between germline ends came to 13 bases. CDR3 length equals 13 residues. Germline CDR1 DFQATT, CDR2 SNEGSKA (reference sequence). CDR3 residues: CSASLGGRQPQHF. CDR3 nucleotides: TGCAGTGCTAGTTTGGGGGGAAGGCAGCCCCAGCATTTT.

CDR3 sequence: CASGPGPGTGMGKQYF. The CDR3 region has the DNA TGTGCCAGCGGCCCCGGTCCCGGGACAGGGATGGGGAAGCAGTACTTC. The V and J genes are TRBV11-2 and TRBJ2-7; 9 bases map to TRBD1. Germline loops: CDR1 SGHAT, CDR2 FQNNGV. The CDR3 spans 16 residues. The J segment lost 8 bases and the V segment lost 8 bases, leaving 19 bases of the junction unmatched. The full variable domain, its missing parts supplied by reference TRBV11-2 and TRBJ2-7, is EAGVAQSPRYKIIEKRQSVAFWCNPISGHATLYWYQQILGQGPKLLIQFQNNGVVDDSQLPKDRFSAERLKGVDSTLKIQPAKLEDSAVYLCASGPGPGTGMGKQYFGPGTRLTVT.

Comments on this clonotype: Compared with germline, one end of the junction differs, possibly owing to a read error. The V and J genes are TRBV11-2 and TRBJ2-3, with unresolved D. Germline CDR1 is SGHAT and CDR2 is FQNNGV. This CDR3 is 13 amino acids long. CDR3 bases: TGTGCCAGCAGCTTAGATGGGGTAGATACGCAATATTTT. Protein sequence: CASSLDGVDTQYF.

This clonotype appeared many times. The chain combines TRBV20-1 with TRBJ2-1, with D perhaps TRBD1 (6 bases). The CDR3 length is 16 residues. V was pared by 4 bases and J by 0 bases, with 16 bases between. Germline CDR1 is DFQATT and CDR2 is SNEGSKA (reference sequence). DNA of the CDR3: TGCAGTGCTAACCGTCGGGACATCCTCTCCTACAATGAGCAGTTCTTC. Translating it yields CSANRRDILSYNEQFF.

As concerns this clonotype: The junction departs from germline at one end; a sequencing error may be responsible. The gene calls are TRBV6-2 or TRBV6-3 and TRBJ1-1, with D possibly being TRBD1 (5 bases). From germline, CDR1 is MNHEY and CDR2 SVGEGT. This CDR3 contains 15 residues. CDR3 sequence (DNA): TGTGCCAGCAGTGGTGATAGGGACGGGTACACTGAGGCTTTCTTT. Translating gives CASSGDRDGYTEAFF.

This clonotype appeared a few times. The V call is TRBV19, the J call TRBJ2-7; TRBD2 might be the D (5 bases). Looked up from germline, CDR1 is LNHDA and CDR2 is SQIVND (reference sequence). This CDR3 is 15 amino acids long. V was trimmed by 3 bases and J by 2 bases, leaving 14 bases between them. CDR3 loop: CASSIRAGHTYEQYF. CDR3 bases: TGTGCCAGTAGTATTCGGGCGGGCCATACCTACGAGCAGTACTTC.

The chain couples TRBV20-1 to TRBJ2-7, with D possibly matching TRBD2 (5 bases). There are 16 residues in the CDR3. V was shortened by 5 bases and J by 0 bases, with 20 bases between the two germline ends. Germline V gives CDR1 DFQATT, CDR2 SNEGSKA (reference sequence). CDR3 protein: CSAGGQRANGSYEQYF. The CDR3 DNA is TGCAGTGCTGGAGGCCAAAGGGCGAACGGCTCCTACGAGCAGTACTTC.

About this clonotype itself: The CDR3 ends on some other residue instead of the conserved phenylalanine or tryptophan, so this is likely a read error. The chain recombines TRBV29-1 with TRBJ2-2; D possibly corresponds to TRBD2 (6 bases). The CDR3 loop spans 15 amino acids. Germline CDR1 reads SQVTM; CDR2 reads ANQGSEA. Trimming removed 4 bases from V and 7 bases from J, with 19 bases in between. The CDR3 is CSVVLLAGGVGELFL. The CDR3 nucleotides read TGCAGCGTTGTTCTACTGGCTGGAGGGGTCGGGGAGCTGTTTCTT.

For this clonotype: As the CDR3 is not closed by the conserved phenylalanine or tryptophan, this likely results from a read error. The rearrangement joins TRBV6-6 to TRBJ1-1, with D unresolved. The germline V and J ends were trimmed by 6 bases and 4 bases, with 18 bases remaining between them. The germline gives CDR1 MNHNY, CDR2 SVGAGI (reference sequence). The length of the CDR3 is 15 residues. CDR3 in amino acids: CASSERPLSVTEAFY. CDR3 DNA sequence: TGTGCCAGCAGCGAACGGCCTCTCAGTGTCACTGAAGCTTTCTAT.

In regard to this clonotype: One junction end does not reproduce the germline sequence, and a read error may be involved. This chain connects TRBV11-2 to TRBJ2-2; possibly TRBD2 for D (5 bases). CDR3 size: 17 residues. From germline, CDR1 is SGHAT and CDR2 FQNNGV. The CDR3 reads CTSGRSLGRGNTGELCF. CDR3 coding DNA: TGTACCAGCGGCAGGTCACTAGGTCGGGGAAACACCGGGGAGCTGTGTTTT.